This T cell receptor (beta chain) was identified during a study of blood T cell repertoires in COVID-19. Looking at the study overall: The United States, Italy and Spain were the sources of the acute and convalescent COVID-19 samples.

The protocol was immunoSEQ multiplex PCR, while the TCRdb copy is restricted to in-frame clones and leaves out a portion. This repertoire shows more than 85,000 clones, around 80% found once; its top ten account for around 4%. The germline V gene encodes CDR1 SGHRS and CDR2 YFSETQ. V was clipped by 4 bases and J by 5 bases; unmatched bases: 7. This CDR3 is 16 amino acids long. V is TRBV5-1 and J is TRBJ2-1; TRBD2 agrees at 12 bases. Sequenced material: peripheral blood. The receptor was isolated from a man aged 55-75 years with acute or convalescent COVID-19. The CDR3 nucleotides read TGCGCCAGCAGCCCCCAACTAGCGGGGGGCCACAATGAGCAGTTCTTC. This translates into CASSPQLAGGHNEQFF.